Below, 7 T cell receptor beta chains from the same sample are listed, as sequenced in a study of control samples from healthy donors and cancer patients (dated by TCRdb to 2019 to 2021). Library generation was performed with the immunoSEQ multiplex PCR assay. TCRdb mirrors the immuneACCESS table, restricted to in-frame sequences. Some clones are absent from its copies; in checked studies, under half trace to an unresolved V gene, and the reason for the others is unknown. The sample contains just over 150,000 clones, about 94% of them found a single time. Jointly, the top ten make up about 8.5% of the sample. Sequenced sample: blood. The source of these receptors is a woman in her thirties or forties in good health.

The CDR3 reads CASRIDFAQETQYF. CDR3 nucleotides: TGTGCCAGCAGGATCGATTTTGCGCAAGAGACCCAGTACTTC. The chain uses TRBV2 and TRBJ2-5; D is undetermined. This CDR3 is 14 amino acids long. Trimming cost V 6 bases and J 2 bases, with 13 bases left between them. CDR1 and CDR2 from the germline V gene are SNHLY and FYNNEI.

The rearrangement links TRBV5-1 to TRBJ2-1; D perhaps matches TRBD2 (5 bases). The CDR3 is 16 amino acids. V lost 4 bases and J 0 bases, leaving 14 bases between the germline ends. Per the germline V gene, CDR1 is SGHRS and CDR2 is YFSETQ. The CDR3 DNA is TGCGCCAGCAGCCCTTTGGGTGGGAGCTCCTACAATGAGCAGTTCTTC. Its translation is CASSPLGGSSYNEQFF.

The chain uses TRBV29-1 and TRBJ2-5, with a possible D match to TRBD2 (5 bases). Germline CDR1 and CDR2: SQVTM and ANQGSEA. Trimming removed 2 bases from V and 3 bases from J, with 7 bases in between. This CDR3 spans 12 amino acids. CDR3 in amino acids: CSVEIGKETQYF. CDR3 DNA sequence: TGCAGCGTTGAAATCGGGAAAGAGACCCAGTACTTC.

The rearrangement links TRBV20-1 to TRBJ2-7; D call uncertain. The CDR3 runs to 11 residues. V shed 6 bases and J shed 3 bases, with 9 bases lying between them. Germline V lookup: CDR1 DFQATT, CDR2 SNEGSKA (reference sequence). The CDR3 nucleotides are TGCAGTGCCTCACCCCTCTACGAGCAGTACTTC. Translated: CSASPLYEQYF.

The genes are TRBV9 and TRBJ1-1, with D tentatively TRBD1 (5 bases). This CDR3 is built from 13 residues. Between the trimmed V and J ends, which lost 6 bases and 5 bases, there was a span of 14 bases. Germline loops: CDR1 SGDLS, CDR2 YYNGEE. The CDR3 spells CASNLGGSTEAFF. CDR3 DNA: TGTGCCAGCAACCTTGGGGGGAGTACTGAAGCTTTCTTT.

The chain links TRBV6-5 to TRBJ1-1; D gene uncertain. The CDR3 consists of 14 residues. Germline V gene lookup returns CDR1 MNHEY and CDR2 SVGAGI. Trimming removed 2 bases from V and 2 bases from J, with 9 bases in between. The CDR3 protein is CASSYAVHNTEAFF. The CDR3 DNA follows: TGTGCCAGCAGTTACGCCGTACATAACACTGAAGCTTTCTTT.

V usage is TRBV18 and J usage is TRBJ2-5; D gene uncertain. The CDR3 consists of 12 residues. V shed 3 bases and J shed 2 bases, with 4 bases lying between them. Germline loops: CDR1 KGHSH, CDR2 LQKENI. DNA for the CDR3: TGTGCCAGCTCACCGACGCAAGAGACCCAGTACTTC. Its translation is CASSPTQETQYF.